This T cell receptor (beta chain) was sequenced in a study of T cell repertoires in cytomegalovirus infection. MiXCR was run by TCRdb on the reads, yielding one entry per CDR3 protein. The table includes about 360,000 distinct CDR3 sequences, about 35% detected once. V shed 1 base, J shed 3 bases, and the junction held 5 bases outside the gene matches. Germline CDR1 and CDR2: MGHDK and SYGVNS. The CDR3 consists of 16 residues. Regarding this clonotype: Its antigen is undetermined.

The V and J genes are TRBV25-1 and TRBJ2-2, with 7 bases matching TRBD2. The sequenced sample was cultured PBMCs, obtained from culture after CMV antigen stimulation. The receptor's source is a human donor in good health (CMV status not recorded). Some clones in this sample may be carry-over from other donors' samples. The CDR3 sequence is CASSEWGSGYTGELFF. The CDR3 DNA reads as TGTGCCAGCAGTGAATGGGGTAGCGGGTACACCGGGGAGCTGTTTTTT.